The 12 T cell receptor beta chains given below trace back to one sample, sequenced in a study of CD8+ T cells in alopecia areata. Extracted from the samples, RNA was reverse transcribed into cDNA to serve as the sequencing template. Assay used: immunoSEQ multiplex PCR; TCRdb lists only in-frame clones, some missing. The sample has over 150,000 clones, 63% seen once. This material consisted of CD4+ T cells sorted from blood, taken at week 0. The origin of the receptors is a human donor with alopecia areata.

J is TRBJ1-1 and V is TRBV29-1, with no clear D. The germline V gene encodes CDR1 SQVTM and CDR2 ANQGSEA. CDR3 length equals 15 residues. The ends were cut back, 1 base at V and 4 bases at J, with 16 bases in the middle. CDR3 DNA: TGCAGCGTTGAAGCTGGAACTGGGCTGGTCACTGAAGCTTTCTTT. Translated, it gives CSVEAGTGLVTEAFF. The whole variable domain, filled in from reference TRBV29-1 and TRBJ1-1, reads SAVISQKPSRDICQRGTSLTIQCQVDSQVTMMFWYRQQPGQSLTLIATANQGSEATYESGFVIDKFPISRPNLTFSTLTVSNMSPEDSSIYLCSVEAGTGLVTEAFFGQGTRLTVV.

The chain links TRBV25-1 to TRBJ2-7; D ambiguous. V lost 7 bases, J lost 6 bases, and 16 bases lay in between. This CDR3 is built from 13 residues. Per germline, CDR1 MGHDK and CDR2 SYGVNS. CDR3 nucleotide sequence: TGTGCCAGCACCGCGAATAACGCCCTCGAGCAGTACTTC. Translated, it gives CASTANNALEQYF.

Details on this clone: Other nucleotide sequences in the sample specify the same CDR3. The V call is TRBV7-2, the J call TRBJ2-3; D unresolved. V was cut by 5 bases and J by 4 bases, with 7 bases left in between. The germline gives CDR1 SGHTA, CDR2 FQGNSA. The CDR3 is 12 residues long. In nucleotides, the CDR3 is TGTGCCAGCAGCCTAGGCCCAGATACGCAGTATTTT. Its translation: CASSLGPDTQYF.

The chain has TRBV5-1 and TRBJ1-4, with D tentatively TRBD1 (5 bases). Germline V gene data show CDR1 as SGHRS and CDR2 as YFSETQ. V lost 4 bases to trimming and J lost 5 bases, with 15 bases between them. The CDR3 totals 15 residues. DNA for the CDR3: TGCGCCAGCAGCCCACAGACAGAAACAAATGAAAAACTGTTTTTT. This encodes CASSPQTETNEKLFF.

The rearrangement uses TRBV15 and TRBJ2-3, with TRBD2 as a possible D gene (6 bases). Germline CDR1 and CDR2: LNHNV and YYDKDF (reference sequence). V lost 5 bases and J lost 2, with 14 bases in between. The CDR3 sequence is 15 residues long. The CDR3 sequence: CATSGWRGDTDTQYF. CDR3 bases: TGTGCCACCAGCGGGTGGCGGGGAGACACAGATACGCAGTATTTT.

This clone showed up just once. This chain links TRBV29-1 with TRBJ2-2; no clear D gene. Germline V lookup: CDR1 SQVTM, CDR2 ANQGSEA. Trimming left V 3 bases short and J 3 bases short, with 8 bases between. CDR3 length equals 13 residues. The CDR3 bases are TGCAGCGTTGACTTAGGGTACACCGGGGAGCTGTTTTTT. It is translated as CSVDLGYTGELFF.

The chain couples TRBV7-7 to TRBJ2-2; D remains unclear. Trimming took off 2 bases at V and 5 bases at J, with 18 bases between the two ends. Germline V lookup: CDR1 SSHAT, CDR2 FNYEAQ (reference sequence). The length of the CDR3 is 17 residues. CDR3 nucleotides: TGTGCCAGCAGCTTAACCCCACAAACGTTATTGACCGGGGAGCTGTTTTTT. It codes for CASSLTPQTLLTGELFF.

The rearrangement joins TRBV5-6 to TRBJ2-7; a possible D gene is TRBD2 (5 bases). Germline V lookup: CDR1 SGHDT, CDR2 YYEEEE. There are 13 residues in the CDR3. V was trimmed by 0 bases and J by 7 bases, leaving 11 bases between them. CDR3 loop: CASSLATLGEQYF. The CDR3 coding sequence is TGTGCCAGCAGCTTGGCTACACTAGGGGAGCAGTACTTC.

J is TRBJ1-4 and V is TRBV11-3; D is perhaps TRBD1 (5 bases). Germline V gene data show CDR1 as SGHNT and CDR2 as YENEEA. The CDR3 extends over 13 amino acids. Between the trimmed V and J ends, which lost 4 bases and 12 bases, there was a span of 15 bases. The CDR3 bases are TGTGCCAGCAGCTCTGAGTCGGGGGTAGAACTGTTTTTT. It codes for CASSSESGVELFF. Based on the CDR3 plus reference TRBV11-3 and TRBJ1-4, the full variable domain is EAGVVQSPRYKIIEKKQPVAFWCNPISGHNTLYWYLQNLGQGPELLIRYENEEAVDDSQLPKDRFSAERLKGVDSTLKIQPAELGDSAVYLCASSSESGVELFFGSGTQLSVL.

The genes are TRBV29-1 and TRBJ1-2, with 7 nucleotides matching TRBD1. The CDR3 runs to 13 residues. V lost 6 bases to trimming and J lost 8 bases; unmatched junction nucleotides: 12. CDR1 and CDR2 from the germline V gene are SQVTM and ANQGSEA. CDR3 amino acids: CSVPDRPKRGYTF. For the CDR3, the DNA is TGCAGCGTACCGGACAGGCCAAAAAGGGGCTACACCTTC.

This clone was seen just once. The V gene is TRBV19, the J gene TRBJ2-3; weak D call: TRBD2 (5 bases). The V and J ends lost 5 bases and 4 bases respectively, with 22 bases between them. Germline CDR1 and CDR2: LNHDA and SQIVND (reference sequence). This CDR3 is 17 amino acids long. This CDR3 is CASSVTGLAGTPDTQYF. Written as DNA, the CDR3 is TGTGCCAGTAGTGTTACCGGGCTAGCCGGAACCCCAGATACGCAGTATTTT.

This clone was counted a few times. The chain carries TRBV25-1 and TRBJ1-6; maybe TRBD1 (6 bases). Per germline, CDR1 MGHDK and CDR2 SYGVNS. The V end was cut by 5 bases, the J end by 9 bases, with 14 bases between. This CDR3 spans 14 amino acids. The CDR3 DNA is TGTGCCAGCAGTCAACAGGGATTAAGTTCACCCCTCCACTTT. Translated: CASSQQGLSSPLHF. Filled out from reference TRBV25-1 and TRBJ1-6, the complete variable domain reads EADIYQTPRYLVIGTGKKITLECSQTMGHDKMYWYQQDPGMELHLIHYSYGVNSTEKGDLSSESTVSRIRTEHFPLTLESARPSHTSQYLCASSQQGLSSPLHFGNGTRLTVT.